This T cell receptor (beta chain) was sequenced during a study of T cells in Graves' hyperthyroidism and ophthalmopathy. Study-wide points: Most clonotypes expanded in thyroid above 0.001 were likewise present in blood. Using 13 V-J features, a model discriminated ophthalmopathy from stable hyperthyroidism.

From RNA transcripts, TCR beta CDR3 regions were amplified. HTBI primers were the set used in a first-round RT-PCR of the TCR CDR3. TCRdb recomputed calls from the multiplex PCR reads with MiXCR, one row per CDR3 protein. The table shows approximately 400,000 distinct CDR3 sequences, with approximately 14% occurring only once. With regard to this clonotype: Its antigen is unidentified.

There are 16 residues in the CDR3. Germline V CDR1 and CDR2: SNHLY, FYNNEI. Trimming cost V 5 bases and J 9 bases, with 23 bases left between them. Clinical symptoms, serum thyroxine and TRAb, thyroid ultrasound and orbital computed tomography together formed the diagnostic basis. Fresh peripheral blood, 9.5 to 10 ml of it, supplied the PBMCs. This sequence joins TRBV2 and TRBJ2-1; D may be TRBD1 or TRBD2 (5 bases each). The sample consisted of blood. The clonotype comes from a woman aged 18-29 years with Graves' hyperthyroidism. The chain's CDR3 is CASSSGSGALGTEQFF. DNA of the CDR3: TGTGCCAGCAGTTCAGGGTCCGGGGCTTTGGGCACTGAGCAGTTCTTC.